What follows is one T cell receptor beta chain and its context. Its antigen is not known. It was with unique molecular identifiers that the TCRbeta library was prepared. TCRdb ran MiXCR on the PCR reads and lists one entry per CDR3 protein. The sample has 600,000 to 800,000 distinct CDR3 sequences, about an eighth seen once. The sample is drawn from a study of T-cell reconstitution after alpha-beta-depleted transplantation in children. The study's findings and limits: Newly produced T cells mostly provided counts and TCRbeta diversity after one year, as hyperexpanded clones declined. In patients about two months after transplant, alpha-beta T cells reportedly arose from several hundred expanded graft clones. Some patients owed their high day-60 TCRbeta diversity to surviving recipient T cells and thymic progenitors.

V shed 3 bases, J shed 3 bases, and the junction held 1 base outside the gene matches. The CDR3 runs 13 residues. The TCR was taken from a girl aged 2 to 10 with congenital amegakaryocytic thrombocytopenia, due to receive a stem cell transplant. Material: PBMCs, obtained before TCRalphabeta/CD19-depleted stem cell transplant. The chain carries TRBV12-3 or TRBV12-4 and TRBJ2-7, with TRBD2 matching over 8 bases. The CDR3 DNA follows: TGTGCCAGCAGTTTTAGCGGGAACTACGAGCAGTACTTC. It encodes CASSFSGNYEQYF.